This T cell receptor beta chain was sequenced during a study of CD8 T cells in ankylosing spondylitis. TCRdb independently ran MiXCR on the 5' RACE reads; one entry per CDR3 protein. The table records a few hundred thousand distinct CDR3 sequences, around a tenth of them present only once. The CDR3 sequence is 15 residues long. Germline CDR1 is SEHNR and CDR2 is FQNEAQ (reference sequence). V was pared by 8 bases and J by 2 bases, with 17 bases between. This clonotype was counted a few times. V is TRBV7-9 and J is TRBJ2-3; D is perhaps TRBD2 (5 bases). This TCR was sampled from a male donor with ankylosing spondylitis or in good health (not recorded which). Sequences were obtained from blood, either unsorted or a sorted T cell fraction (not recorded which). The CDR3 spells CASRGGNSLTDTQYF. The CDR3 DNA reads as TGTGCCAGCCGGGGTGGGAACAGCCTCACAGATACGCAGTATTTT.